Below are 5 T cell receptor beta chains sequenced from a single sample in a study of blood T cell repertoires in COVID-19. Sequencing was performed with immunoSEQ multiplex PCR; in TCRdb, only in-frame clones are kept and a portion is missing. This table has about 160,000 clones, more than 75% appearing once. Sample: peripheral blood. These receptors were obtained from a man between 65 and 79 years old with acute or convalescent COVID-19.

V usage is TRBV30 and J usage is TRBJ2-6; 9 bases are shared with TRBD1. The CDR3 loop spans 15 amino acids. Germline values: CDR1 GTSNPN, CDR2 SVGIG (reference sequence). V gave up 8 bases and J gave up 1 base; unmatched junction bases: 6. The CDR3: CARSTGGSGANVLTF. For the CDR3, the DNA is TGTGCCCGATCGACAGGGGGATCTGGGGCCAACGTCCTGACTTTC.

This chain connects TRBV5-1 to TRBJ1-6; TRBD1 agrees at 7 bases. CDR3 length: 17 amino acids. Germline CDR1 SGHRS, CDR2 YFSETQ. Losses at the gene ends were 7 bases for V and 2 bases for J; bases not matched to a gene: 12. In nucleotides, the CDR3 is TGCGCCAGCGCCCAGGGGGGACTCGGGGCCTATAATTCACCCCTCCACTTT. Translated, it gives CASAQGGLGAYNSPLHF.

The chain is built from TRBV28 and TRBJ2-7; D remains unclear. Germline CDR1 reads MDHEN; CDR2 reads SYDVKM. The germline V and J ends were trimmed by 7 bases and 0 bases, with 10 bases remaining between them. The CDR3 contains 13 residues. CDR3 nucleotide sequence: TGTGCCAGCAATCCAGGAAGCTCCTACGAGCAGTACTTC. It codes for CASNPGSSYEQYF.

This clone has a handful of counts. V and J are TRBV28 and TRBJ2-7, with 9 bases fitting TRBD1. The germline V gene encodes CDR1 MDHEN and CDR2 SYDVKM. CDR3 size: 17 residues. V shed 5 bases and J 3 bases; nucleotides not matched to a gene: 14. CDR3 region: CASSIRTGADLNYEQYF. The CDR3 DNA reads as TGTGCCAGCAGTATCCGGACAGGGGCCGATCTAAACTACGAGCAGTACTTC.

V is TRBV7-6 and J is TRBJ1-1; D might be TRBD1 (5 bases). CDR1 and CDR2 from the germline V gene are SGHVS and FNYEAQ. V was trimmed by 6 bases and J by 5 bases, leaving 13 bases between them. This CDR3 spans 13 amino acids. CDR3: CASREPGRTEAFF. DNA of the CDR3: TGTGCCAGCAGGGAACCAGGGCGGACTGAAGCTTTCTTT.